Shown below are 26 T cell receptor beta chains from a single sample sequenced in a study of T cell responses to AZD1222 COVID-19 vaccine. The protocol was immunoSEQ multiplex PCR, while the TCRdb copy is restricted to in-frame clones and leaves out a portion. The data show about 180,000 clones, with about 90% seen just once and 6% to 8.5% held by the top ten. The input for sequencing was peripheral blood, taken on day 0 of AZD1222 vaccination. Every receptor here comes from an adult in good health.

The chain uses TRBV9 and TRBJ2-1, with unresolved D. V was clipped by 0 bases and J by 3 bases, with 13 bases between them. The CDR3 loop spans 16 amino acids. Germline values: CDR1 SGDLS, CDR2 YYNGEE. The CDR3 sequence: CASSVERITDYNEQFF. The CDR3 DNA sequence: TGTGCCAGCAGCGTAGAGAGGATAACGGACTACAATGAGCAGTTCTTC.

The genes are TRBV7-9 and TRBJ2-3; D is perhaps TRBD1 or TRBD2 (6 bases each). The CDR3 is 14 amino acids. Germline values: CDR1 SEHNR, CDR2 FQNEAQ (reference sequence). The V end was cut by 7 bases, the J end by 1 base, with 12 bases between. CDR3 in DNA: TGTGCCAGCATGGAGGGGGGTCGCACAGATACGCAGTATTTT. It yields the protein CASMEGGRTDTQYF.

The chain joins TRBV4-1 to TRBJ2-2; D is unclear. CDR3 size: 12 residues. From germline, CDR1 is MGHRA and CDR2 YSYEKL. V lost 7 bases to trimming and J lost 1 base, with 4 bases between them. CDR3: CASMWNTGELFF. CDR3 DNA sequence: TGCGCCAGCATGTGGAACACCGGGGAGCTGTTTTTT.

This clone was picked up one time. The chain recombines TRBV2 with TRBJ2-3; D is unclear. Trimming removed 9 bases from V and 3 bases from J, with 19 bases in between. Germline loops: CDR1 SNHLY, CDR2 FYNNEI. The CDR3 spans 15 residues. CDR3 DNA: TGTGCCAGTATCATGGGTCTTAGGAGAACAGATACGCAGTATTTT. Protein sequence: CASIMGLRRTDTQYF.

The V call is TRBV27, the J call TRBJ2-7; D call uncertain. The CDR3 is made up of 16 amino acids. CDR1 is MNHEY and CDR2 is SMNVEV in the germline V gene (reference sequence). V was cut by 3 bases and J by 0 bases, with 15 bases left in between. The CDR3, as DNA: TGTGCCAGCAGTTTTCAATACGGCCGAAGCTCCTACGAGCAGTACTTC. Its translation is CASSFQYGRSSYEQYF.

This chain uses TRBV27 with TRBJ1-5; D is uncertain. Germline CDR1 reads MNHEY; CDR2 reads SMNVEV (reference sequence). This CDR3 is built from 14 residues. V lost 5 bases to trimming and J lost 6 bases, with 14 bases between them. CDR3 amino acids: CASSITWTSQPQHF. CDR3 coding DNA: TGTGCCAGCAGTATTACCTGGACGAGTCAGCCCCAGCATTTT.

The rearrangement uses TRBV7-8 and TRBJ2-3; D remains ambiguous. The CDR3 loop spans 13 amino acids. Germline lookup yields CDR1 SGHVS and CDR2 FQNEAQ. V lost 5 bases, J lost 4 bases, and 10 bases lay in between. The CDR3 DNA reads TGTGCCAGCAGCCCGTGGAGCGCAGATACGCAGTATTTT. It translates to CASSPWSADTQYF.

The V and J genes are TRBV29-1 and TRBJ2-7; the match to TRBD1 covers 8 bases. Trimming cost V 6 bases and J 2 bases; bases outside gene matches: 12. The germline gives CDR1 SQVTM, CDR2 ANQGSEA. This CDR3 has 15 amino acids. CDR3 in amino acids: CSVIPWGQATYEQYF. As DNA, the CDR3 is TGCAGCGTGATCCCTTGGGGACAGGCGACCTACGAGCAGTACTTC.

This rearrangement joins TRBV2 to TRBJ2-3; TRBD2 aligns across 11 bases. Germline V gene data show CDR1 as SNHLY and CDR2 as FYNNEI. There are 16 residues in the CDR3. V lost 8 bases, J lost 3 bases, and 10 bases stayed unmatched. DNA of the CDR3: TGTGCCAGCGCCACCCGACTAGCGGGGATGACAGATACGCAGTATTTT. Its protein is CASATRLAGMTDTQYF.

This sequence joins TRBV2 and TRBJ2-6; no definite D call. Germline assignment: CDR1 SNHLY and CDR2 FYNNEI. There are 15 residues in the CDR3. V was pared by 7 bases and J by 2 bases, with 12 bases between. CDR3 in amino acids: CASTNSRAGANVLTF. The CDR3 coding sequence is TGTGCCAGCACGAACAGTAGGGCTGGGGCCAACGTCCTGACTTTC.

This clone was detected a few times. The same CDR3 is also encoded by other DNA sequences in this sample. The chain is built from TRBV5-5 and TRBJ1-4; no clear D gene. Trimming took 4 bases from V and 4 from J, leaving 17 bases between them. Per germline, CDR1 SGHKS and CDR2 YYEKEE (reference sequence). The CDR3 has 16 amino acids. The CDR3 nucleotides are TGTGCCAGCAGCCCCGGTAGAGGCGACTTTAATGAAAAACTGTTTTTT. It is translated as CASSPGRGDFNEKLFF.

The chain joins TRBV9 to TRBJ2-4, with 8 bases fitting TRBD1. The CDR3 runs 13 residues. Trimming took 0 bases from V and 7 from J; bases not matched to a gene: 0. From germline, CDR1 is SGDLS and CDR2 YYNGEE. CDR3 coding DNA: TGTGCCAGCAGCGTAGGGGACAGGAACATTCAGTACTTC. Translating it yields CASSVGDRNIQYF.

This chain links TRBV30 with TRBJ2-7; 8 bases align to TRBD1. Looked up from germline, CDR1 is GTSNPN and CDR2 is SVGIG (reference sequence). The V gene end was trimmed by 8 bases and the J gene end by 0 bases; junction bases not matched to a gene: 6. This CDR3 spans 13 amino acids. The CDR3 protein is CAAQTGASYEQYF. The CDR3 DNA reads TGTGCCGCACAGACAGGGGCCTCCTACGAGCAGTACTTC. The full variable domain, completed using reference TRBV30 and TRBJ2-7, is SQTIHQWPATLVQPVGSPLSLECTVEGTSNPNLYWYRQAAGRGLQLLFYSVGIGQISSEVPQNLSASRPQDRQFILSSKKLLLSDSGFYLCAAQTGASYEQYFGPGTRLTVT.

This rearrangement joins TRBV11-2 to TRBJ2-7, with 8 bases matching TRBD2. Trimming took 2 bases from V and 4 from J; bases not matched to a gene: 4. The CDR3 is made up of 14 amino acids. Germline-derived CDR1 and CDR2 are SGHAT and FQNNGV. CDR3 coding DNA: TGTGCCAGCAGCTTAATAAGCGGGGGATACGAGCAGTACTTC. This gives the protein CASSLISGGYEQYF.

This chain links TRBV29-1 with TRBJ1-2; D not resolved. V dropped 3 bases and J dropped 8 bases, with 13 bases sitting between them. Germline assignment: CDR1 SQVTM and CDR2 ANQGSEA. The CDR3 runs 12 residues. The CDR3: CSVETGLGGYTF. The CDR3 DNA follows: TGCAGCGTTGAGACCGGGCTTGGAGGCTACACCTTC.

The chain has TRBV9 and TRBJ2-3; D is perhaps TRBD2 (7 bases). The V gene's germline CDR1 is SGDLS and CDR2 YYNGEE. CDR3 length equals 16 residues. The V gene lost 3 bases and the J gene lost 0 bases, with 14 bases spanning the gap. The CDR3 region is CASSAGGGASTDTQYF. CDR3 DNA sequence: TGTGCCAGCAGCGCGGGGGGCGGGGCTAGCACAGATACGCAGTATTTT.

The rearrangement links TRBV25-1 to TRBJ2-1; 8 bases are a match to TRBD2. With V trimmed by 3 bases and J by 6 bases, 4 bases remained unmatched. Germline CDR1 is MGHDK and CDR2 is SYGVNS. This CDR3 is 14 amino acids long. CDR3 amino acids: CASSDSTSGNEQFF. For the CDR3, the DNA is TGTGCCAGCAGTGATAGCACTAGCGGCAATGAGCAGTTCTTC.

V is TRBV13 and J is TRBJ1-4; perhaps TRBD1 as D (6 bases). This CDR3 is built from 12 residues. With 5 bases removed from V and 7 bases from J, the gap between germline ends came to 8 bases. Germline values: CDR1 PRHDT, CDR2 FYEKMQ (reference sequence). DNA of the CDR3: TGTGCCAGCAGCACGACAGGTGAAAAACTGTTTTTT. Its protein is CASSTTGEKLFF.

The rearrangement uses TRBV9 and TRBJ2-2; possibly TRBD1 for D (6 bases). Per germline, CDR1 SGDLS and CDR2 YYNGEE. V was clipped by 3 bases and J by 2 bases, with 11 bases between them. The CDR3 has 15 amino acids. The CDR3: CASSALQGNTGELFF. The CDR3 DNA sequence: TGTGCCAGCAGCGCCTTACAGGGTAACACCGGGGAGCTGTTTTTT.

This chain uses TRBV13 with TRBJ1-4; 7 bases align to TRBD1. V lost 7 bases and J lost 5; bases outside the gene matches: 10. Germline CDR1 is PRHDT and CDR2 is FYEKMQ (reference sequence). The CDR3 contains 15 residues. This CDR3 reads CASTHRGRGNEKLFF. The DNA for the CDR3 is TGTGCCAGCACCCATCGGGGCAGGGGGAATGAAAAACTGTTTTTT.

This clone was observed once. This chain connects TRBV4-1 to TRBJ1-4; the match to TRBD1 covers 7 bases. Germline CDR1 reads MGHRA; CDR2 reads YSYEKL. This CDR3 comprises 15 residues. With 0 bases clipped from V and 7 bases from J, the junction kept 5 bases outside the gene matches. Here the CDR3 DNA reads TGCGCCAGCAGCCAAGATGAGGGGGCGCGTGAAAAACTGTTTTTT. Protein: CASSQDEGAREKLFF.

This clone was seen only a few times. In nucleotides, the CDR3 is TGCGCCAGCAGCTTGGAGTCAGACGGAGGCTATGGCTACACCTTC. Residues: CASSLESDGGYGYTF. V and J are TRBV5-1 and TRBJ1-2; no clear D. CDR3 length: 15 residues. Germline values: CDR1 SGHRS, CDR2 YFSETQ. V was pared by 0 bases and J by 4 bases, with 13 bases between.

This clone was seen only a few times. J is TRBJ1-2 and V is TRBV5-6; no firm D call. Trimming removed 5 bases at V and 9 bases at J, with 11 bases between. Germline CDR1 SGHDT, CDR2 YYEEEE. This CDR3 contains 11 residues. The CDR3 reads CASSYLDRYTF. CDR3 DNA sequence: TGTGCCAGCAGTTATCTGGATCGCTACACCTTC. Filled out from reference TRBV5-6 and TRBJ1-2, the complete variable domain reads DAGVTQSPTHLIKTRGQQVTLRCSPKSGHDTVSWYQQALGQGPQFIFQYYEEEERQRGNFPDRFSGHQFPNYSSELNVNALLLGDSALYLCASSYLDRYTFGSGTRLTVV.

The chain is built from TRBV6-5 and TRBJ2-7; D perhaps matches TRBD2 (5 bases). V was trimmed by 6 bases and J by 3 bases, leaving 12 bases between them. The germline V gene has CDR1 MNHEY and CDR2 SVGAGI. The CDR3 has 13 residues. The CDR3 coding sequence is TGTGCCAGCAGCCAGAGGGCTTTCTACGAGCAGTACTTC. Translated, it gives CASSQRAFYEQYF.

This sequence joins TRBV4-1 and TRBJ2-1; possibly TRBD1 for D (6 bases). The germline gives CDR1 MGHRA, CDR2 YSYEKL. V shed 3 bases and J shed 5 bases, with 14 bases lying between them. The CDR3 covers 15 residues. CDR3 region: CASSHLTGRHNEQFF. Written as DNA, the CDR3 is TGCGCCAGCAGCCACCTGACAGGTAGGCACAATGAGCAGTTCTTC.

CDR3 protein: CATLAGAPEDTQYF. The CDR3 DNA reads as TGTGCCACCCTAGCGGGGGCCCCCGAAGATACGCAGTATTTT. The chain has TRBV10-3 and TRBJ2-3, with 10 positions matching TRBD2. Germline V gives CDR1 ENHRY, CDR2 SYGVKD. CDR3 length equals 14 residues. The J segment lost 5 bases and the V segment lost 10 bases, leaving 9 bases of the junction unmatched.